The 13 T cell receptor beta chains in this list originate from one sample, sequenced in a study of blood T cell repertoires in COVID-19. Clones were read by immunoSEQ multiplex PCR, and TCRdb kept only the in-frame ones, dropping some. The sample has roughly 30,000 clones, roughly 90% seen once. Sequencing used peripheral blood. These receptors all stem from a human donor in a cohort sampled during active COVID-19.

The V and J genes are TRBV29-1 and TRBJ2-7; TRBD2 aligns across 8 bases. Germline V gene lookup returns CDR1 SQVTM and CDR2 ANQGSEA. The CDR3 spans 12 residues. Germline trimming cut 5 bases from V and 1 base from J; bases unmatched to any gene: 1. The CDR3 nucleotides read TGCAGCGTTTCGGGAGGGTCCTACGAGCAGTACTTC. Translating it yields CSVSGGSYEQYF.

The chain uses TRBV6-5 and TRBJ1-1, with D maybe TRBD1 (6 bases). V lost 6 bases to trimming and J lost 8 bases, with 13 bases between them. The CDR3 contains 12 residues. Germline V gene data show CDR1 as MNHEY and CDR2 as SVGAGI. The CDR3 loop reads CASRFPGTEAFF. DNA for the CDR3: TGTGCCAGCAGATTTCCGGGGACAGAAGCTTTCTTT.

The genes are TRBV6-5 and TRBJ1-1; the D gene is possibly TRBD1 (5 bases). The CDR3 consists of 15 residues. Germline V lookup: CDR1 MNHEY, CDR2 SVGAGI. V was cut by 5 bases and J by 6 bases, with 19 bases left in between. CDR3 amino acids: CASSMTVSRGAEAFF. The CDR3 nucleotides read TGTGCCAGCAGTATGACAGTGTCGAGAGGCGCTGAAGCTTTCTTT.

This rearrangement joins TRBV15 to TRBJ1-2; a possible D gene is TRBD1 (5 bases). The CDR3 has 12 amino acids. Germline CDR1 is LNHNV and CDR2 is YYDKDF (reference sequence). V lost 0 bases to trimming and J lost 8 bases, with 7 bases between them. The CDR3 spells CATSREKGGYTF. CDR3 DNA sequence: TGTGCCACCAGCAGAGAAAAGGGGGGCTACACCTTC.

This chain uses TRBV5-1 with TRBJ1-2, with 9 positions matching TRBD1. V shed 5 bases and J 13 bases; nucleotides not matched to a gene: 15. This CDR3 is built from 14 residues. Germline loops: CDR1 SGHRS, CDR2 YFSETQ. The CDR3 sequence: CASSYEPGQGKFTF. CDR3 coding DNA: TGCGCCAGCAGTTACGAACCGGGACAGGGAAAGTTCACCTTC. The full variable domain, with the rest looked up from reference TRBV5-1 and TRBJ1-2, is KAGVTQTPRYLIKTRGQQVTLSCSPISGHRSVSWYQQTPGQGLQFLFEYFSETQRNKGNFPGRFSGRQFSNSRSEMNVSTLELGDSALYLCASSYEPGQGKFTFGSGTRLTVV.

V gene TRBV6-6 combines with J gene TRBJ2-6; 10 positions match TRBD1. Per germline, CDR1 MNHNY and CDR2 SVGAGI (reference sequence). This CDR3 has 18 amino acids. The junction had 8 bases not matched to a gene; V was cut back by 5 bases and J by 1 base. This CDR3 reads CASSLPGTGASGANVLTF. As DNA, the CDR3 is TGTGCCAGCAGTCTCCCGGGGACAGGGGCTTCTGGGGCCAACGTCCTGACTTTC.

V usage is TRBV6-5 and J usage is TRBJ2-7, with 9 bases fitting TRBD1. Looked up from germline, CDR1 is MNHEY and CDR2 is SVGAGI. The J segment lost 4 bases and the V segment lost 10 bases, leaving 5 bases of the junction unmatched. This CDR3 has 12 residues. CDR3 region: CATTGQGYEQYF. CDR3 in DNA: TGTGCCACCACGGGACAGGGATACGAGCAGTACTTC.

The chain uses TRBV5-1 and TRBJ1-1, with D perhaps TRBD1 (6 bases). Germline V CDR1 and CDR2: SGHRS, YFSETQ. The CDR3 sequence is 13 residues long. V was shortened by 0 bases and J by 8 bases, with 11 bases between the two germline ends. The CDR3 sequence: CASSLEQGEEAFF. The DNA for the CDR3 is TGCGCCAGCAGCTTGGAACAGGGAGAGGAAGCTTTCTTT.

V usage is TRBV19 and J usage is TRBJ1-1, with a possible D match to TRBD1 (5 bases). In germline, CDR1 is LNHDA, CDR2 SQIVND (reference sequence). The CDR3 loop spans 14 amino acids. V was trimmed by 6 bases and J by 1 base, leaving 12 bases between them. CDR3 sequence reads: CASRTQGTNTEAFF. The CDR3 bases are TGTGCCAGTAGGACCCAGGGCACGAACACTGAAGCTTTCTTT.

This chain connects TRBV11-2 to TRBJ2-1; 13 nucleotides match TRBD2. The CDR3 spans 15 residues. Trimming at V came to 3 bases and at J to 12 bases, leaving 8 bases not matched to a gene. Looked up from germline, CDR1 is SGHAT and CDR2 is FQNNGV. The CDR3 spells CASSFGTSGTGAQFF. Written as DNA, the CDR3 is TGTGCCAGCAGCTTCGGGACTAGCGGGACTGGGGCGCAGTTCTTC.

The V call is TRBV5-6, the J call TRBJ2-5, with 8 bases lining up with TRBD1. The CDR3 runs to 13 residues. Losses at the gene ends were 4 bases for V and 6 bases for J; bases not matched to a gene: 5. CDR1 and CDR2 (germline): SGHDT, YYEEEE. In DNA form, the CDR3 reads TGTGCCAGCAGCCTGGGACAGGTGCAGACCCAGTACTTC. Translated: CASSLGQVQTQYF.

Worth noting for this clone: One end of the junction varies from germline; a read error may be responsible. The V gene is TRBV9, the J gene TRBJ2-2; D is unresolved. The CDR3 runs to 14 residues. Per the germline V gene, CDR1 is SGDLS and CDR2 is YYNGEE. This CDR3 reads CTSNSPANTGELFF. The CDR3 nucleotides read TGTACCAGCAACTCCCCCGCGAACACCGGGGAGCTGTTTTTT.

This clone came up a few times. The chain recombines TRBV5-1 with TRBJ1-4, with D maybe TRBD1 (5 bases). Trimming stripped 5 bases from V and 8 bases from J, with 16 bases between. The CDR3 has 14 amino acids. Per the germline V gene, CDR1 is SGHRS and CDR2 is YFSETQ. In DNA, the CDR3 is TGCGCCAGCAGTACCCCCGGGGGTTCGGAAAAACTGTTTTTT. This gives the protein CASSTPGGSEKLFF.